This TCR beta chain was captured by sequencing in a study of immune characterization of retroperitoneal liposarcoma (dated by TCRdb to between 2017 and 2020). The receptor library was made with PCR. Instrument on record: NextSeq 500. TCRdb reprocessing: public reads trimmed at Q25 with fastp, clones called with MiXCR, in-frame beta chains kept. Rows are combined by CDR3 protein, so each entry shows the most common genes and DNA. This sample is represented by 7,700 or so distinct CDR3 sequences; just under 30% of them were singletons. The ten largest clonotypes hold around 15% of the sample. Of note for this clonotype: The antigen it binds to is not known. A much larger clone differs from this one at a single base, so this may be a read error.

CDR1 and CDR2 (MNHNS, SASEGT) derive from the germline V gene. A distance of 18 bases separates the germline ends of V and J, which lose 5 bases and 13 bases respectively. The CDR3 goes from the cysteine to the phenylalanine over 13 residues. Solely the CDR3 DNA is kept, with 39 bases framed from the first base. The sequenced sample consisted of blood. The clonotype originates from a male donor with retroperitoneal liposarcoma. Rearrangement joined TRBV6-1 to TRBJ2-1; TRBD2 is possibly the D segment (5 matching bases). At the DNA level, the sequence is TGTGCCAGCAGTACTAGATTCTGGGAGACCCAGTTCTTC. It encodes CASSTRFWETQFF.